The next 29 T cell receptor beta chains were all read from a single sample in a study of shared clonotypes between healthy human individuals (dated by TCRdb to the early 2020s). The library relied on the immunoSEQ multiplex PCR assay. In its TCRdb copy, this immuneACCESS table keeps in-frame sequences only and misses some clones. Where compared with another copy, unresolved V genes explain less than half of these, and the others have no known cause. The sample table holds more than 2,000,000 clones, of which 80% to 95% were seen once. The ten largest make up 0.39% of the sample. The specimen sequenced was naive CD4+ T cells from PBMCs. In the paper's terms, the cell subset or site label means: CD45RA+ positively selected. These receptors were taken from a man aged 18 to 29 in good health. Some clones in this sample may be carry-over from other donors' samples.

The rearrangement links TRBV27 to TRBJ2-7; TRBD1 aligns across 9 bases. Germline V gene sequence: CDR1 MNHEY, CDR2 SMNVEV (reference sequence). V was pared by 5 bases and J by 6 bases, with 8 bases of the junction left unmatched. The CDR3 consists of 14 residues. The CDR3 reads CASSTQGAGREQYF. For the CDR3, the DNA is TGTGCCAGCAGTACACAGGGGGCTGGGCGCGAGCAGTACTTC.

This chain uses TRBV28 with TRBJ2-1, with 9 bases identical to TRBD2. J lost 10 bases, V lost 2 bases, and 9 bases had no gene match. The CDR3 length is 15 residues. Germline V gene lookup returns CDR1 MDHEN and CDR2 SYDVKM. CDR3 nucleotide sequence: TGTGCCAGCAGTTTAGCTAGCGGGACCAGCCGGGAGCAGTTCTTC. This encodes CASSLASGTSREQFF.

Of note for this clone: Other DNA sequences in the same sample also yield this CDR3. The chain uses TRBV30 and TRBJ1-5; 9 nucleotides align to TRBD1. The J segment lost 4 bases and the V segment lost 5 bases, leaving 0 bases of the junction unmatched. CDR3 length: 12 amino acids. Germline V lookup: CDR1 GTSNPN, CDR2 SVGIG (reference sequence). CDR3 sequence (DNA): TGTGCCTGGGGACAGGGGAATCAGCCCCAGCATTTT. Amino acid sequence: CAWGQGNQPQHF.

This chain connects TRBV5-1 to TRBJ2-7; perhaps TRBD2 as D (7 bases). V was shortened by 2 bases and J by 5 bases, with 14 bases between the two germline ends. Germline values: CDR1 SGHRS, CDR2 YFSETQ. The CDR3 length is 14 residues. CDR3 amino acids: CASSFTGGLHEQYF. CDR3 nucleotide sequence: TGCGCCAGCAGCTTCACCGGGGGGCTACACGAGCAGTACTTC.

CDR3 region: CASSETGGRNTIYF. CDR3 coding DNA: TGTGCCAGCAGTGAAACAGGAGGACGAAACACCATATATTTT. The chain joins TRBV6-1 to TRBJ1-3, with D perhaps TRBD1 (5 bases). The CDR3 has 14 residues. The germline CDR1 and CDR2 sequences are MNHNS and SASEGT. V was clipped by 2 bases and J by 5 bases, with 10 bases between them.

This chain joins TRBV5-4 and TRBJ2-3; no clear D. This CDR3 is built from 15 residues. V was cut by 3 bases and J by 0 bases, with 11 bases left in between. Germline assignment: CDR1 SGHNT and CDR2 YYREEE (reference sequence). The CDR3 loop reads CASSYGSLSTDTQYF. CDR3 sequence (DNA): TGTGCCAGCAGCTACGGGTCCTTGAGCACAGATACGCAGTATTTT.

This chain uses TRBV2 with TRBJ2-7; 11 bases fit TRBD1. The CDR3 spans 14 residues. CDR1 is SNHLY, CDR2 FYNNEI, per germline. V was clipped by 4 bases and J by 5 bases; unmatched bases: 4. In nucleotides, the CDR3 is TGTGCCAGCAGTGGGGACAGGGGGAACAACGAGCAGTACTTC. Protein sequence: CASSGDRGNNEQYF.

V is TRBV6-4 and J is TRBJ2-6, with 8 bases aligning to TRBD1. The CDR3 spans 20 residues. V trimming: 4 bases; J trimming: 0 bases; junction bases outside the gene matches: 14. Germline CDR1 and CDR2: MRHNA and SNTAGT. Here the CDR3 reads CASSAGSNRGSPSGANVLTF. The DNA of the CDR3 is TGTGCCAGCAGTGCCGGGTCAAACAGGGGGTCCCCCTCTGGGGCCAACGTCCTGACTTTC.

The V gene is TRBV10-2, the J gene TRBJ1-4; TRBD1 is a possible D gene (5 bases). The V gene's germline CDR1 is WSHSY and CDR2 SAAADI. Trimming left V 6 bases short and J 0 bases short, with 8 bases between. The CDR3 loop spans 14 amino acids. The CDR3 bases are TGCGCCAGCAGGGACACAGCAACTAATGAAAAACTGTTTTTT. Translating gives CASRDTATNEKLFF.

The chain is built from TRBV29-1 and TRBJ1-1; D is ambiguous. This CDR3 is built from 13 residues. V was trimmed by 5 bases and J by 0 bases, leaving 10 bases between them. CDR1 and CDR2 (germline): SQVTM, ANQGSEA. Here the CDR3 DNA reads TGCAGCGTTCTACAGCTCCTGAACACTGAAGCTTTCTTT. The encoded protein is CSVLQLLNTEAFF.

As to this clone: The sample holds other DNA sequences that translate to the same CDR3. The V and J genes are TRBV7-2 and TRBJ2-1; 8 nucleotides line up with TRBD2. Germline CDR1 SGHTA, CDR2 FQGNSA. The CDR3 covers 12 residues. Trimming took 3 bases from V and 11 from J; bases not matched to a gene: 3. CDR3 in DNA: TGTGCCAGCAGCTTGGATAGCGGGAAGCAGTTCTTC. The encoded protein is CASSLDSGKQFF.

The rearrangement links TRBV5-4 to TRBJ2-2; 10 positions match TRBD2. The CDR3 covers 17 residues. Looked up from germline, CDR1 is SGHNT and CDR2 is YYREEE (reference sequence). The trim removed 4 bases at V and 1 base at J, leaving 7 bases unmatched. CDR3 residues: CASSPQGLALNTGELFF. The CDR3 region has the DNA TGTGCCAGCAGCCCGCAGGGACTAGCGCTGAACACCGGGGAGCTGTTTTTT.

The chain couples TRBV7-2 to TRBJ2-7, with 11 bases aligning to TRBD2. The CDR3 spans 16 residues. The V and J ends lost 5 bases and 2 bases, in that order; junction bases with no gene match: 8. The V gene's germline CDR1 is SGHTA and CDR2 FQGNSA. The CDR3 DNA follows: TGTGCCAGCAGCCTAATAGCGGGAGGGGGGACCTACGAGCAGTACTTC. It yields the protein CASSLIAGGGTYEQYF.

The chain uses TRBV5-1 and TRBJ2-2, with TRBD1 identical over 9 bases. The V gene end was trimmed by 4 bases and the J gene end by 4 bases; junction bases not matched to a gene: 5. Germline V gene data show CDR1 as SGHRS and CDR2 as YFSETQ. This CDR3 is 15 amino acids long. This CDR3 reads CASSPGQGPTGELFF. The DNA for the CDR3 is TGCGCCAGCAGCCCGGGACAGGGCCCCACCGGGGAGCTGTTTTTT. The whole variable domain, filled in from reference TRBV5-1 and TRBJ2-2, reads KAGVTQTPRYLIKTRGQQVTLSCSPISGHRSVSWYQQTPGQGLQFLFEYFSETQRNKGNFPGRFSGRQFSNSRSEMNVSTLELGDSALYLCASSPGQGPTGELFFGEGSRLTVL.

The chain links TRBV7-6 to TRBJ2-7; possible D gene TRBD1, 5 bases. V dropped 2 bases and J dropped 5 bases, with 16 bases sitting between them. Germline lookup yields CDR1 SGHVS and CDR2 FNYEAQ. The CDR3 totals 15 residues. The CDR3 sequence is CASSLRWQGYDEQYF. CDR3 bases: TGTGCCAGCAGCTTAAGATGGCAGGGATACGACGAGCAGTACTTC.

V gene TRBV5-1 combines with J gene TRBJ2-2, with D tentatively TRBD1 or TRBD2 (5 bases each). CDR3 length equals 17 residues. Germline V gives CDR1 SGHRS, CDR2 YFSETQ. The ends were cut back, 0 bases at V and 2 bases at J, with 14 bases in the middle. CDR3 sequence reads: CASSLVPTRDNTGELFF. The CDR3 coding sequence is TGCGCCAGCAGCTTGGTCCCTACCCGGGACAACACCGGGGAGCTGTTTTTT.

The chain combines TRBV30 with TRBJ2-7; either TRBD1 or TRBD2 may fit D (5 bases each). Trimming took 0 bases from V and 2 from J, leaving 11 bases between them. This CDR3 is built from 14 residues. Germline assignment: CDR1 GTSNPN and CDR2 SVGIG (reference sequence). Written as DNA, the CDR3 is TGTGCCTGGAGTGTACCCCAGGGACCCTACGAGCAGTACTTC. It specifies CAWSVPQGPYEQYF.

The chain joins TRBV28 to TRBJ1-2; 11 nucleotides agree with TRBD1. This CDR3 contains 17 residues. The V gene's germline CDR1 is MDHEN and CDR2 SYDVKM. Trimming took 1 base from V and 2 from J; bases not matched to a gene: 6. CDR3 sequence reads: CASSLSARTGGNYGYTF. The CDR3 nucleotides are TGTGCCAGCAGTTTATCGGCCCGGACAGGGGGCAACTATGGCTACACCTTC.

The DNA for the CDR3 is TGCGCCAGCAGCCAAGTAAGGGGGGAGCAGTACTTC. Encoded protein: CASSQVRGEQYF. The V gene is TRBV4-1, the J gene TRBJ2-7, with D maybe TRBD1 (6 bases). V was pared by 1 base and J by 7 bases, with 8 bases between. The CDR3 spans 12 residues. Germline lookup yields CDR1 MGHRA and CDR2 YSYEKL.

J is TRBJ2-3 and V is TRBV9, with D possibly TRBD2 on 5 matching bases. Trimming removed 0 bases from V and 0 bases from J, with 8 bases in between. The germline V gene has CDR1 SGDLS and CDR2 YYNGEE. CDR3 length: 15 amino acids. The CDR3 region is CASSVAAASTDTQYF. For the CDR3, the DNA is TGTGCCAGCAGCGTAGCAGCGGCTAGCACAGATACGCAGTATTTT.

With regard to this clone: The same CDR3 is also encoded by other DNA sequences in this sample. The chain joins TRBV6-5 to TRBJ1-2; perhaps TRBD1 as D (5 bases). CDR1 is MNHEY, CDR2 SVGAGI, per germline. The CDR3 spans 14 residues. V was pared by 2 bases and J by 4 bases, with 11 bases between. CDR3 loop: CASSYSQGGYGYTF. For the CDR3, the DNA is TGTGCCAGCAGTTACAGTCAGGGAGGCTATGGCTACACCTTC.

V and J are TRBV7-2 and TRBJ2-7; 8 bases line up with TRBD2. Germline CDR1 and CDR2: SGHTA and FQGNSA. The CDR3 runs 14 residues. The trim removed 5 bases at V and 7 bases at J, leaving 10 bases unmatched. CDR3 sequence: CASSRGREAKEQYF. DNA of the CDR3: TGTGCCAGCAGCCGAGGGCGGGAGGCCAAGGAGCAGTACTTC.

This clone was seen once. In nucleotides, the CDR3 is TGTGCCAGCAGCTTAACCCCGGACGGATCCTACGAGCAGTACTTC. Amino acid sequence: CASSLTPDGSYEQYF. This chain uses TRBV11-2 with TRBJ2-7, with unresolved D. This CDR3 is 15 amino acids long. Trimming pared 2 bases from V and 1 base from J, leaving 12 bases between. Germline values: CDR1 SGHAT, CDR2 FQNNGV.

The V call is TRBV5-4, the J call TRBJ1-2, with D unresolved. This CDR3 has 16 amino acids. CDR1 and CDR2 from the germline V gene are SGHNT and YYREEE (reference sequence). Trimming stripped 0 bases from V and 6 bases from J, with 18 bases between. The CDR3 loop reads CASSLDGPRGTDGYTF. The CDR3 DNA follows: TGTGCCAGCAGCTTGGACGGGCCGCGGGGTACGGATGGCTACACCTTC.

As for this clone: The same CDR3 can be traced to other DNA sequences in this sample. The chain combines TRBV5-8 with TRBJ2-7; D gene uncertain. The CDR3 totals 11 residues. Germline CDR1 is SGHTS and CDR2 is YDEGEE. Trimming cost V 4 bases and J 3 bases, with 5 bases left between them. The CDR3 DNA reads TGTGCCAGCAGCCGAAGCTACGAGCAGTACTTC. Amino acids: CASSRSYEQYF. Drawing the rest from reference TRBV5-8 and TRBJ2-7, the complete variable domain is EAGVTQSPTHLIKTRGQQATLRCSPISGHTSVYWYQQALGLGLQFLLWYDEGEERNRGNFPPRFSGRQFPNYSSELNVNALELEDSALYLCASSRSYEQYFGPGTRLTVT.

The chain recombines TRBV27 with TRBJ2-1, with a tentative D call TRBD1 (6 bases). The CDR3 is made up of 13 amino acids. V shed 11 bases and J shed 8 bases, with 19 bases lying between them. Per the germline V gene, CDR1 is MNHEY and CDR2 is SMNVEV (reference sequence). Written as DNA, the CDR3 is TGTGCCCCCTACCTCGGGACAATACATGAGCAGTTCTTC. Its translation: CAPYLGTIHEQFF.

The rearrangement links TRBV28 to TRBJ1-2; maybe TRBD1 (5 bases). Germline V gives CDR1 MDHEN, CDR2 SYDVKM. The CDR3 extends over 13 amino acids. The ends were cut back, 8 bases at V and 8 bases at J, with 18 bases in the middle. The CDR3 is CASGTGPFRGYTF. The DNA for the CDR3 is TGTGCCAGCGGAACAGGACCGTTTCGGGGCTACACCTTC.

V usage is TRBV5-1 and J usage is TRBJ2-1, with D unresolved. The V end lost 0 bases, the J end lost 4 bases, and 11 bases lay between the germline ends. From germline, CDR1 is SGHRS and CDR2 YFSETQ. The CDR3 consists of 15 residues. In DNA, the CDR3 is TGCGCCAGCAGCTTGGGGGAAGGGAATTACAATGAGCAGTTCTTC. As protein: CASSLGEGNYNEQFF.

This chain joins TRBV2 and TRBJ1-3; no definite D call. CDR1 is SNHLY, CDR2 FYNNEI, per germline. Trimming left V 2 bases short and J 0 bases short, with 8 bases between. This CDR3 region has 15 residues. The CDR3 nucleotides read TGTGCCAGCAGTGAATCTCTCTTCTCTGGAAACACCATATATTTT. Protein product: CASSESLFSGNTIYF. Complete variable domain (other parts from reference TRBV2 and TRBJ1-3): EPEVTQTPSHQVTQMGQEVILRCVPISNHLYFYWYRQILGQKVEFLVSFYNNEISEKSEIFDDQFSVERPDGSNFTLKIRSTKLEDSAMYFCASSESLFSGNTIYFGEGSWLTVV.